A single sample gave rise to the 16 T cell receptor beta chains below, sequenced in a study of shared clonotypes between healthy human individuals (dated by TCRdb to the early 2020s). CD8 naive samples were CD45RO-negative cells positively selected for CCR7, giving a CD45RA+CCR7+ population that excluded TemRA cells. The library relied on the immunoSEQ multiplex PCR assay. TCRdb stores this immuneACCESS table with in-frame sequences only. Part of the clones is absent; in the studies checked, under half of the shortfall reflects unresolved V genes, and no reason is known for the rest. Here the sample has fewer than 850,000 clones; about 96% occur a single time. Of the sample, 0.2% to 0.25% is held by the ten largest clones. Sequencing was performed on naive CD8+ T cells sorted from blood. The cell subset or site tag for this specimen amounts to: CD45RA+CCR7+. The receptors derive from a man aged 25 to 45 in good health.

V and J are TRBV29-1 and TRBJ2-1; 10 bases match TRBD2. This CDR3 region has 14 residues. CDR1 and CDR2 from the germline V gene are SQVTM and ANQGSEA. V lost 0 bases, J lost 8 bases, and 4 bases stayed unmatched. CDR3 nucleotides: TGCAGCGTTGAAGACGGGCTAGCGGGAGATGAGCAGTTCTTC. It encodes CSVEDGLAGDEQFF.

The chain is built from TRBV11-2 and TRBJ2-1; D is possibly TRBD2 (5 bases). Germline V gives CDR1 SGHAT, CDR2 FQNNGV. V was cut by 2 bases and J by 3 bases, with 8 bases left in between. This CDR3 has 14 residues. In DNA form, the CDR3 reads TGTGCCAGCAGCTTATTAGCGCTCTACAATGAGCAGTTCTTC. Its translation is CASSLLALYNEQFF.

This rearrangement joins TRBV28 to TRBJ2-1, with 7 nucleotides matching TRBD2. Germline CDR1 and CDR2: MDHEN and SYDVKM. This CDR3 is 17 amino acids long. The trim removed 6 bases at V and 8 bases at J, leaving 19 bases unmatched. The CDR3 region has the DNA TGTGCCAGCAGATCGACCAGCGGGATCCCGAGGGTCCATGAGCAGTTCTTC. Protein sequence: CASRSTSGIPRVHEQFF.

The chain carries TRBV4-1 and TRBJ2-7, with D hard to call. Germline assignment: CDR1 MGHRA and CDR2 YSYEKL. V shed 1 base and J shed 3 bases, with 7 bases lying between them. This CDR3 is built from 13 residues. The CDR3 DNA reads TGCGCCAGCAGCCAAGCTAAAGACTACGAGCAGTACTTC. Amino acids: CASSQAKDYEQYF.

A single count supports this clone. V usage is TRBV11-2 and J usage is TRBJ2-7, with TRBD1 as a possible D gene (6 bases). CDR3 length: 18 residues. V lost 2 bases and J lost 2, with 22 bases in between. Germline CDR1 is SGHAT and CDR2 is FQNNGV. CDR3 loop: CASSLSADPGVDAYEQYF. CDR3 coding DNA: TGTGCCAGCAGCTTATCTGCGGACCCAGGGGTTGACGCCTACGAGCAGTACTTC.

The J gene is TRBJ2-3, the V gene TRBV29-1; unclear D gene. This CDR3 is built from 13 residues. CDR1 SQVTM and CDR2 ANQGSEA come from the germline V gene. V lost 4 bases and J lost 2, with 10 bases in between. The CDR3 sequence is CSVVKSTTDTQYF. The CDR3, as DNA: TGCAGCGTTGTAAAATCGACCACAGATACGCAGTATTTT.

The chain combines TRBV11-2 with TRBJ2-7; D may be TRBD1 (6 bases). CDR1 and CDR2 (germline): SGHAT, FQNNGV. The CDR3 sequence is 15 residues long. V was shortened by 5 bases and J by 2 bases, with 16 bases between the two germline ends. The CDR3 DNA follows: TGTGCCAGCAGCCCTCAGAACAGGGTTACCTACGAGCAGTACTTC. Amino acid sequence: CASSPQNRVTYEQYF.

The chain carries TRBV4-1 and TRBJ2-3; D possibly corresponds to TRBD2 (5 bases). In germline, CDR1 is MGHRA, CDR2 YSYEKL. The CDR3 is 14 amino acids. V shed 3 bases and J shed 1 base, with 8 bases lying between them. CDR3 in DNA: TGCGCCAGCAGCCAGTCCGGGGGCACAGATACGCAGTATTTT. This gives the protein CASSQSGGTDTQYF.

The rearrangement uses TRBV7-8 and TRBJ1-1; unclear D gene. Germline V gene data show CDR1 as SGHVS and CDR2 as FQNEAQ. With 1 base removed from V and 3 bases from J, the gap between germline ends came to 9 bases. This CDR3 comprises 14 residues. Written as DNA, the CDR3 is TGTGCCAGCAGCTTAGGGGGAGGGTACACTGAAGCTTTCTTT. This gives the protein CASSLGGGYTEAFF.

The V gene is TRBV9, the J gene TRBJ2-2; D remains ambiguous. CDR3 length: 16 residues. Trimming removed 2 bases from V and 0 bases from J, with 11 bases in between. Germline assignment: CDR1 SGDLS and CDR2 YYNGEE. DNA of the CDR3: TGTGCCAGCAGCGTGGGGTGGCAGACGAACACCGGGGAGCTGTTTTTT. This translates into CASSVGWQTNTGELFF.

The chain couples TRBV18 to TRBJ1-5, with no clear D. The CDR3 is 17 amino acids. V was cut by 3 bases and J by 6 bases, with 21 bases left in between. Per the germline V gene, CDR1 is KGHSH and CDR2 is LQKENI. CDR3 nucleotide sequence: TGTGCCAGCTCACCTCGCCCGGGAGATCGGCGGGGTCAGCCCCAGCATTTT. It yields the protein CASSPRPGDRRGQPQHF. Looking up the rest from reference TRBV18 and TRBJ1-5 gives the full variable domain: NAGVMQNPRHLVRRRGQEARLRCSPMKGHSHVYWYRQLPEEGLKFMVYLQKENIIDESGMPKERFSAEFPKEGPSILRIQQVVRGDSAAYFCASSPRPGDRRGQPQHFGDGTRLSIL.

The chain carries TRBV15 and TRBJ2-2; TRBD2 agrees at 7 bases. This CDR3 is built from 17 residues. In germline, CDR1 is LNHNV, CDR2 YYDKDF (reference sequence). With V trimmed by 0 bases and J by 5 bases, 9 bases remained unmatched. The CDR3 nucleotides read TGTGCCACCAGCAGAGAGATGCGGGAGTTGAATACCGGGGAGCTGTTTTTT. Protein: CATSREMRELNTGELFF.

The chain is built from TRBV28 and TRBJ2-5; D is possibly TRBD1 (6 bases). Looked up from germline, CDR1 is MDHEN and CDR2 is SYDVKM. Trimming removed 5 bases from V and 2 bases from J, with 15 bases in between. CDR3 size: 15 residues. DNA for the CDR3: TGTGCCAGCAGTCCCTACAGGGAGCTGCAAGAGACCCAGTACTTC. Translating it yields CASSPYRELQETQYF.

The chain carries TRBV9 and TRBJ1-5, with a tentative D call TRBD1 (6 bases). CDR3 length: 15 residues. Per germline, CDR1 SGDLS and CDR2 YYNGEE. Trimming took off 0 bases at V and 6 bases at J, with 13 bases between the two ends. The CDR3 protein is CASSVDGGSGQPQHF. The CDR3, as DNA: TGTGCCAGCAGCGTAGATGGGGGCTCTGGTCAGCCCCAGCATTTT.

The chain joins TRBV28 to TRBJ1-1, with D possibly being TRBD1 (5 bases). V was trimmed by 2 bases and J by 3 bases, leaving 7 bases between them. There are 13 residues in the CDR3. From germline, CDR1 is MDHEN and CDR2 SYDVKM. CDR3 in DNA: TGTGCCAGCAGTTTAGGCAGGGACACTGAAGCTTTCTTT. It is translated as CASSLGRDTEAFF.

The chain has TRBV7-2 and TRBJ1-5, with a possible D match to TRBD1 (5 bases). This CDR3 is 15 amino acids long. Looked up from germline, CDR1 is SGHTA and CDR2 is FQGNSA. V lost 5 bases and J 0 bases, leaving 11 bases between the germline ends. The CDR3 nucleotides are TGTGCCAGCAGCCAGGGATTTTATAGCAATCAGCCCCAGCATTTT. It specifies CASSQGFYSNQPQHF.